This T cell receptor beta chain was sequenced in a study of Graves' ophthalmopathy and Graves' hyperthyroidism. Points from the study as a whole: A 13-signature model separated ophthalmopathy from stable hyperthyroidism, almost 90% sensitivity, about 81% specificity.

Patients were left out if they had other autoimmune diseases, uncontrolled infections, pregnancy or lactation. The diagnostic workup employed clinical symptoms, serum thyroxine, TRAb, thyroid ultrasound and orbital computed tomography. The authors amplified TCR beta CDR3 regions from RNA transcripts. Following a first-round RT-PCR that used HTBI primers, a second-round multiplex PCR was carried out. From the multiplex PCR reads, TCRdb called clonotypes with MiXCR, one entry per CDR3 protein. The sample lists about 740,000 distinct CDR3 sequences, about 44% seen once, with about 40% in the top ten. There are many counts of this clonotype. Its antigen is unknown. Germline CDR1 and CDR2: LNHDA and SQIVND (reference sequence). This CDR3 is built from 14 residues. The V and J ends lost 6 bases and 3 bases, in that order; junction bases with no gene match: 7.

This receptor was obtained from an adult man with Graves' ophthalmopathy. V is TRBV19 and J is TRBJ1-2; TRBD1 matches at 7 bases. Sequencing was carried out using peripheral blood. The CDR3, as DNA: TGTGCCAGTAGCGATGACAGGGAGGACTATGGCTACACCTTC. This encodes CASSDDREDYGYTF.